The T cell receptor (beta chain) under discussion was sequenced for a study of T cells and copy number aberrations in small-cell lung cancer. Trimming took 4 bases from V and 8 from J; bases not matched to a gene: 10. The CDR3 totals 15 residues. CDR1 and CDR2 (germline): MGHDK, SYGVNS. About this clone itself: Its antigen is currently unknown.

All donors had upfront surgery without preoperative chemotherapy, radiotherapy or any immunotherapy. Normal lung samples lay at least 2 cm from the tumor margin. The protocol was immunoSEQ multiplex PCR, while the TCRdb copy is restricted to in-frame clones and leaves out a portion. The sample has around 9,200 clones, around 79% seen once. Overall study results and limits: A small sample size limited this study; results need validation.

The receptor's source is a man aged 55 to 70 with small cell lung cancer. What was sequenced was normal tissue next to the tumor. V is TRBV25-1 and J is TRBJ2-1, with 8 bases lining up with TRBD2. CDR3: CASSGPGLGPDEQFF. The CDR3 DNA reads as TGTGCCAGCAGTGGACCGGGACTAGGGCCGGATGAGCAGTTCTTC.